This TCR beta chain was profiled in a study of T-cell memory formation after mild COVID-19 (dated by TCRdb to 2020 to 2023). Broadly, across the study: TCR sequence clusters from the two donors were largely donor specific. T-cell clones expanding and contracting after mild COVID-19 in two donors were tracked by longitudinal TCRalpha and TCRbeta repertoire sequencing. Two young, previously healthy adult volunteers made up the cohort, one male and one female. What the work shows at the level of the full study, not this receptor alone: SARS-CoV-2 specificity of the second-wave clones peaking on day 37 was not confirmed. The study covered only a couple of mild cases, and larger cohorts including severe cases with pre-infection samples were considered necessary. Clones contracting from day 15 to 85 had balanced CD4/CD8 phenotypes, while a second wave expanding from day 15 to 37 was biased towards CD4+. Some responding clones were found in pre-infection memory, which suggests that pre-existing cross-reactive memory T cells took part in the SARS-CoV-2 response. Contracting CD4+ clones were located mainly in the CM and EM memory subsets, whereas CD8+ clones were found to be enriched in EMRA.

PBMCs were isolated by Ficoll-Paque density gradient centrifugation. Trimmed from V: 1 base; trimmed from J: 4 bases; junction bases lacking a gene match: 10. From the germline V gene, CDR1 is SGHDT and CDR2 is YYEEEE. Measured from the cysteine to the phenylalanine, the CDR3 is 16 residues long. This entry keeps only the CDR3 DNA: 48 bases, framed from base 1. The instrument given in TCRdb is Illumina NovaSeq 6000. Using 5'RACE with constant-segment primers, TCRalpha and TCRbeta cDNA libraries were constructed, with sample barcodes and unique molecular identifiers added in the process. Trizol reagent was used to extract RNA from every sample. Library amplification was performed in two PCR steps, and a second sample barcode and Illumina TruSeq adapters were introduced in the second step. The libraries were sequenced on an Illumina NovaSeq using 2 x 150 bp paired-end reads. The paper's data handling went like this. The reads were demultiplexed and collapsed into UMI-guided consensus sequences using migec v1.2.7. With mixcr v2.1.11, UMI consensuses were aligned to TRA and TRB V and J templates and assembled into clonotypes. A clonotype was counted as expanded or contracted only when both edgeR and NoisET called the clonotype significant, with the noise models trained on biological replicates. For edgeR calls, the cutoffs were a false discovery rate-adjusted p below 0.01 and a log2 fold-change threshold of 1. As an exploratory analysis of dynamics, max-normalized trajectories of the 1000 most abundant clonotypes were examined with PCA combined with hierarchical clustering. Separately sequenced CD4+ and CD8+ repertoires were used to assign a CD4 or CD8 phenotype to each responding clone. TCRdb passed the public sequencing reads through fastp at Q25 and MiXCR, retaining productive beta sequences. Merged by CDR3 protein, the rows form single entries marked with the most common genes and DNA. The V and J calls and clone size are TCRdb's, not the authors'. This sample has 200,000 to 250,000 distinct CDR3 sequences in its table, and 15% to 19% of those were observed once. Approximately 2.1% of the sample comes from the top ten.

As concerns this clonotype: It lacks a known antigen. No much larger clone is present one base from it, and per-base qualities are unavailable.

The source is an adult woman who had mild COVID-19 (a few samples of this study predate the infection). The sample titles of this study are shuffled in the database, so cell type and time point are left out; the donor was told from shared clones. The sample was PBMCs or a T cell subset sorted from them (not recorded which). The chain employs TRBV5-6 and TRBJ2-5; TRBD1 fits 7 bases in the junction. The CDR3 region has the sequence CASSLIGGQARETQYF. The DNA is as follows: TGTGCCAGCAGCTTGATTGGAGGACAGGCGCGAGAGACCCAGTACTTC.